Below are 5 T cell receptor beta chains sequenced from a single sample in a study of T-cell memory formation after mild COVID-19. A single record per CDR3 protein comes from TCRdb applying MiXCR to the 5' RACE reads. Seen here are a few hundred thousand distinct CDR3 sequences, approximately 15% observed once, and the top ten hold roughly 21%. Input material: PBMCs or a T cell subset sorted from them (not recorded which). The receptors come from a young man who had mild COVID-19 (a few samples of this study predate the infection). Cell type and time point are not known.

This sequence joins TRBV27 and TRBJ2-7; 8 nucleotides align to TRBD1. CDR3 length equals 15 residues. CDR1 is MNHEY and CDR2 is SMNVEV in the germline V gene (reference sequence). V lost 1 base and J lost 3; bases outside the gene matches: 5. Here the CDR3 DNA reads TGTGCCAGCAGTTTATACGGGACAGGCCTCTACGAGCAGTACTTC. Protein product: CASSLYGTGLYEQYF.

This clonotype has more than one count but fewer than ten. The chain joins TRBV7-2 to TRBJ1-5; D is ambiguous. CDR1 is SGHTA and CDR2 is FQGNSA in the germline V gene. The CDR3 is 13 amino acids. Trimming stripped 3 bases from V and 5 bases from J, with 8 bases between. The CDR3 nucleotides read TGTGCCAGCAGCTTCACCCAAGATCAGCCCCAGCATTTT. Translating gives CASSFTQDQPQHF.

CDR3 in DNA: TGTGCCAGCAGTTATGCAGGGACTAGCGGGGGATCCGCCCCCACAGATACGCAGTATTTT. This sequence encodes CASSYAGTSGGSAPTDTQYF. V gene TRBV12-3 or TRBV12-4 combines with J gene TRBJ2-3; 14 bases are shared with TRBD2. The CDR3 is made up of 20 amino acids. Unmatched junction bases numbered 14, after V lost 4 bases and J lost 2 bases.

This clonotype was counted at least ten times. V and J are TRBV5-1 and TRBJ2-3; tentatively, D is TRBD1 (6 bases). Trimming pared 4 bases from V and 2 bases from J, leaving 14 bases between. The CDR3 covers 15 residues. CDR1 and CDR2 from the germline V gene are SGHRS and YFSETQ. The CDR3 is CASSLRTDLTDTQYF. The CDR3 bases are TGCGCCAGCAGCCTCCGGACAGACCTCACAGATACGCAGTATTTT.

This clonotype was picked up many times. The CDR3 nucleotides read TGTGCCAGCAGTGAATTGGGACCTGAAAAACTGTTTTTT. It encodes CASSELGPEKLFF. The chain links TRBV25-1 to TRBJ1-4; possible D gene TRBD1, 5 bases. The CDR3 runs to 13 residues. Germline V gene lookup returns CDR1 MGHDK and CDR2 SYGVNS. V lost 1 base, J lost 7 bases, and 7 bases lay in between.